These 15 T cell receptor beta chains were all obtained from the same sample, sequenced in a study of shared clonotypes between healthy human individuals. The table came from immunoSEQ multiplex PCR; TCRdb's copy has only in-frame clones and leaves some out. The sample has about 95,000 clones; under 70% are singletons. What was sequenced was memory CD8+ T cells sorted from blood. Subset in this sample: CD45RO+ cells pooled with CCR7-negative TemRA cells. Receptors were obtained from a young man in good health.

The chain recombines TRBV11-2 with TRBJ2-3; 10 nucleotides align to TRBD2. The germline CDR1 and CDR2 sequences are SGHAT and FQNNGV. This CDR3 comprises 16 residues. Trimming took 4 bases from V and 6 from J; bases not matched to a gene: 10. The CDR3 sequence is CASSSRAGGPMDTQYF. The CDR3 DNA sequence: TGTGCCAGCAGCTCGAGAGCGGGAGGGCCTATGGATACGCAGTATTTT.

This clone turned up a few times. The CDR3 bases are TGTGCCAGCACCGATAAGAACACTGAAGCTTTCTTT. It translates to CASTDKNTEAFF. The chain couples TRBV25-1 to TRBJ1-1, with D hard to call. V lost 7 bases and J lost 1, with 7 bases in between. The CDR3 extends over 12 amino acids. In germline, CDR1 is MGHDK, CDR2 SYGVNS.

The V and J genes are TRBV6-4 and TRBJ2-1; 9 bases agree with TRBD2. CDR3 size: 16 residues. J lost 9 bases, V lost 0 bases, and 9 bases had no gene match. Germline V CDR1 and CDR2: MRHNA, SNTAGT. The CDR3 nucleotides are TGTGCCAGCAGTGACTCTGCGGGAGGGTCCACCGGTGAGCAGTTCTTC. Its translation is CASSDSAGGSTGEQFF.

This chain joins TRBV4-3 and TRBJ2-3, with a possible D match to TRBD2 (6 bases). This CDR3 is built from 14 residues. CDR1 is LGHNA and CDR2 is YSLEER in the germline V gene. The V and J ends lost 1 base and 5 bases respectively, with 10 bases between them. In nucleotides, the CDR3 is TGCGCCAGCAGCCAAGGGCTAGCGAAAGATACGCAGTATTTT. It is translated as CASSQGLAKDTQYF.

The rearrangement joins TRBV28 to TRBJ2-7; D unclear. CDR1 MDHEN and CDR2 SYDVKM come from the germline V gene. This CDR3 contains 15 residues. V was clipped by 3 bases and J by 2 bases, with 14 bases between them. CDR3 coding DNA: TGTGCCAGCAGTTTCTCCCCCGAGATGCCCTACGAGCAGTACTTC. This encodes CASSFSPEMPYEQYF.

The CDR3 DNA is TGTGCCAGCAGCTTAGATTTCGATGAGCAGTTCTTC. It codes for CASSLDFDEQFF. This chain connects TRBV11-2 to TRBJ2-1, with unresolved D. The CDR3 consists of 12 residues. The germline CDR1 and CDR2 sequences are SGHAT and FQNNGV. V was cut by 0 bases and J by 8 bases, with 5 bases left in between.

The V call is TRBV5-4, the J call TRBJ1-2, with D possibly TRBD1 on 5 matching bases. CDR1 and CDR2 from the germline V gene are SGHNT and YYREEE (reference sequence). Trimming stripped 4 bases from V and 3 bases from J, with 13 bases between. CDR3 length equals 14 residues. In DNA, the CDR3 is TGTGCCAGCAGCCTGGGCGGACAAGACTATGGCTACACCTTC. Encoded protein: CASSLGGQDYGYTF.

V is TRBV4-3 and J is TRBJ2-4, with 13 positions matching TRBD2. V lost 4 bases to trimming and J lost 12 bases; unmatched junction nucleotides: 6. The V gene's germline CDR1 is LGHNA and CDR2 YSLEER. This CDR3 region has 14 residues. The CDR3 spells CASSPGLAGVGQYF. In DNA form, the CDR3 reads TGCGCCAGCAGCCCAGGACTAGCGGGAGTGGGTCAGTACTTC.

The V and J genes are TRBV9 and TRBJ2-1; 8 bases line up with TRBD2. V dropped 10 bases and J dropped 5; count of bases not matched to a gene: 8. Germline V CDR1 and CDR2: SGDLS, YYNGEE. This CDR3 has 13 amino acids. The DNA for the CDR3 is TGTGCCGCAGCGGGAGTGGAGGACAATGAGCAGTTCTTC. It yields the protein CAAAGVEDNEQFF.

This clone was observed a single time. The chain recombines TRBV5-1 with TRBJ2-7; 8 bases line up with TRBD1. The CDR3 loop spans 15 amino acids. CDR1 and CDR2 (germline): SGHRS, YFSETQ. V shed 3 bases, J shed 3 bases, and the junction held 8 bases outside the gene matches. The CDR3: CASSSYVTGVYEQYF. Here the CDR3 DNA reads TGCGCCAGCAGCTCCTACGTGACAGGGGTCTACGAGCAGTACTTC.

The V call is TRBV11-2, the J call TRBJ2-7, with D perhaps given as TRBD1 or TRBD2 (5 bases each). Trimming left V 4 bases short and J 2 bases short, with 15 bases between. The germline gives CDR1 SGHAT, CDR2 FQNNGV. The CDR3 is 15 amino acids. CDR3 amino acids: CASSSASGAPYEQYF. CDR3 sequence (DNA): TGTGCCAGCAGCTCCGCTTCCGGGGCCCCCTACGAGCAGTACTTC.

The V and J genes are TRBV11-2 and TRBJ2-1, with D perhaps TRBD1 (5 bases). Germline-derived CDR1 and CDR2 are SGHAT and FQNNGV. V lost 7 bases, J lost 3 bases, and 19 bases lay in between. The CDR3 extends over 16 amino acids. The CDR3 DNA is TGTGCCAGCACCCCCTTGACAGCCAGACTCTACAATGAGCAGTTCTTC. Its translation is CASTPLTARLYNEQFF. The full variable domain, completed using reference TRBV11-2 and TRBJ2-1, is EAGVAQSPRYKIIEKRQSVAFWCNPISGHATLYWYQQILGQGPKLLIQFQNNGVVDDSQLPKDRFSAERLKGVDSTLKIQPAKLEDSAVYLCASTPLTARLYNEQFFGPGTRLTVL.

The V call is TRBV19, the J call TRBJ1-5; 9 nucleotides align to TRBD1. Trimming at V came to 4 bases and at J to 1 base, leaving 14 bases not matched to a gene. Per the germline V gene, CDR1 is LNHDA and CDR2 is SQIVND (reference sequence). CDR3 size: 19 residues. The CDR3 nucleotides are TGTGCCAGTAGTACTGACCGGGACAGGGACACTTGGAGCAATCAGCCCCAGCATTTT. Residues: CASSTDRDRDTWSNQPQHF. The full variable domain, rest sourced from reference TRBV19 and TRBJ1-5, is DGGITQSPKYLFRKEGQNVTLSCEQNLNHDAMYWYRQDPGQGLRLIYYSQIVNDFQKGDIAEGYSVSREKKESFPLTVTSAQKNPTAFYLCASSTDRDRDTWSNQPQHFGDGTRLSIL.

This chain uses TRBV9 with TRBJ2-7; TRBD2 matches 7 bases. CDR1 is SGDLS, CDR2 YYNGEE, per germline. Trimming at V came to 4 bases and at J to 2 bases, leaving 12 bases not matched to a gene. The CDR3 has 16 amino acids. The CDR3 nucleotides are TGTGCCAGCAGCCCAGCCGGGACTACAGATACCTACGAGCAGTACTTC. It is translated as CASSPAGTTDTYEQYF.

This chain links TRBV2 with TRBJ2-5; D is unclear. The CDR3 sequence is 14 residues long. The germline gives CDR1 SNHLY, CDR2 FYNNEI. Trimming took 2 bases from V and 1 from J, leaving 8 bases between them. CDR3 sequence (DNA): TGTGCCAGCAGTGAAAGGCAACTCCAAGAGACCCAGTACTTC. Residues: CASSERQLQETQYF.